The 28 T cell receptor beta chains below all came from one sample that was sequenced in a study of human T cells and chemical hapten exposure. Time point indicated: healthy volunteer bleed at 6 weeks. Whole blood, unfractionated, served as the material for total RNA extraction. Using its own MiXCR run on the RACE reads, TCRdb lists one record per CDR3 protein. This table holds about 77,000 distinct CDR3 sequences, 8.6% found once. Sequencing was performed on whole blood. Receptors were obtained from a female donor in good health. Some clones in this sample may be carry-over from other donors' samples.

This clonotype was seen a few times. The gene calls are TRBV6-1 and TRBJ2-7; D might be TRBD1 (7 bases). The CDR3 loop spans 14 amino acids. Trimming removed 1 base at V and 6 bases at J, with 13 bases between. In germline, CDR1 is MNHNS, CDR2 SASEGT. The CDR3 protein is CASSEVRGRGEQYF. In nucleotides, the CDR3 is TGTGCCAGCAGTGAAGTAAGGGGGCGGGGCGAGCAGTACTTC.

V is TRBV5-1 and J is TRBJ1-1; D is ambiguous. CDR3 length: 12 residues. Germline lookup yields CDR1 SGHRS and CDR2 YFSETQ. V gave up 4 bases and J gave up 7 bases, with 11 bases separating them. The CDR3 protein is CASSQVGSEAFF. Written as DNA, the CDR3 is TGCGCCAGCAGCCAAGTGGGCAGTGAAGCTTTCTTT.

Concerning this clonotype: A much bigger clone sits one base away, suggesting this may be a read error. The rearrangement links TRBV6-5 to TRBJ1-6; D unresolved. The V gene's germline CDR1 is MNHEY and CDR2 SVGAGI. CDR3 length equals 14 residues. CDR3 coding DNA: TGTGCCAGCAGTTCACCCGGGTCGAATTCACTCCTCCACTTT. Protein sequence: CASSSPGSNSLLHF.

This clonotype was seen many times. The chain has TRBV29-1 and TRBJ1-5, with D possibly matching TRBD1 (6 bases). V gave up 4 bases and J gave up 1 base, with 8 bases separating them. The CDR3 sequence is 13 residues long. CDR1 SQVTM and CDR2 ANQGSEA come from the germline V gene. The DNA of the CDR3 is TGCAGCGTTGCCGGGACAAGCAATCAGCCCCAGCATTTT. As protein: CSVAGTSNQPQHF.

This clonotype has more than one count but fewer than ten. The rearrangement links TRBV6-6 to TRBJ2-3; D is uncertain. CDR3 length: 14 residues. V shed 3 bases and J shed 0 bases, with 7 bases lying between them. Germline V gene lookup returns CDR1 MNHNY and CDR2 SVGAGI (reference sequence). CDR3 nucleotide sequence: TGTGCCAGCAGTTATTCGGCTAGCACAGATACGCAGTATTTT. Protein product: CASSYSASTDTQYF.

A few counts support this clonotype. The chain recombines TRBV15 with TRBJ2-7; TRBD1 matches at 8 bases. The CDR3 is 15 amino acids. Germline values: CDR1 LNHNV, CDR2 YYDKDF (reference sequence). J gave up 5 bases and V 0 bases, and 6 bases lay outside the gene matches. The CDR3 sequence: CATSRDLDRGNEQYF. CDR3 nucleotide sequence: TGTGCCACCAGCAGAGACCTTGACAGGGGCAACGAGCAGTACTTC.

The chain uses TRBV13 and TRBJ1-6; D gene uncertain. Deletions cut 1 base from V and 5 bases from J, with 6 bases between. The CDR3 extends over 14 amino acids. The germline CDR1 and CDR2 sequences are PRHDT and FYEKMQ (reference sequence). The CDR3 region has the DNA TGTGCCAGCAGCTTAGTGGGGAATAATTCACCCCTCCACTTT. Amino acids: CASSLVGNNSPLHF.

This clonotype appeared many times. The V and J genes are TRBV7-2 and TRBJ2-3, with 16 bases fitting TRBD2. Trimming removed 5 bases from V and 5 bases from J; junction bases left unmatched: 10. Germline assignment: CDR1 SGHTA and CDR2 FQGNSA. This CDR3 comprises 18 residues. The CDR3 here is CASSPRGTSGGAKDTQYF. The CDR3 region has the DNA TGTGCCAGCAGCCCGCGAGGGACTAGCGGGGGGGCGAAAGATACGCAGTATTTT.

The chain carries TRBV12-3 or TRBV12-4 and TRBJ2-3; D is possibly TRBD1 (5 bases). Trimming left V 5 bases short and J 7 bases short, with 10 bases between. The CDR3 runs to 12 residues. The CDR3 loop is CASSTQGYTQYF. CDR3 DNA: TGTGCCAGCAGTACTCAGGGTTATACGCAGTATTTT.

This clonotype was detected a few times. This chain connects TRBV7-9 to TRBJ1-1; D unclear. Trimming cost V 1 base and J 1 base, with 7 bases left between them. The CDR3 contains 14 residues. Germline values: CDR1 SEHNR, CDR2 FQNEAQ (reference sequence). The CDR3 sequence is CASSLGRKNTEAFF. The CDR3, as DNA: TGTGCCAGCAGCTTAGGCAGAAAGAACACTGAAGCTTTCTTT.

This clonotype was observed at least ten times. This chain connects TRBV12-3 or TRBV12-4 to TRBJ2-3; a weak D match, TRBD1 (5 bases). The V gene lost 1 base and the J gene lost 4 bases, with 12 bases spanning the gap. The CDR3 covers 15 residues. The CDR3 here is CASSLETADADTQYF. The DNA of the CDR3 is TGTGCCAGCAGTTTAGAGACAGCTGACGCAGATACGCAGTATTTT.

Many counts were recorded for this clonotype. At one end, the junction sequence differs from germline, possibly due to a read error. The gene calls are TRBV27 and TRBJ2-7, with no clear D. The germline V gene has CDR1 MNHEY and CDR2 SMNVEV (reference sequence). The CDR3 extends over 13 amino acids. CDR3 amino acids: CASSFLRSSEQYF. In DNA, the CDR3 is TGTGCCAGCAGTTTCCTGAGGTCCTCCGAGCAGTACTTC.

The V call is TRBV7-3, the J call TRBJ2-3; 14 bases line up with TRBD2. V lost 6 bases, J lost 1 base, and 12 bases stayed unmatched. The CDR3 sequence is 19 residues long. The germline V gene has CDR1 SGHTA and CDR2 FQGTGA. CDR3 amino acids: CASSLGTGTSGGRTDTQYF. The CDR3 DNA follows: TGTGCCAGCAGTTTAGGTACCGGGACTAGCGGGGGTCGCACAGATACGCAGTATTTT. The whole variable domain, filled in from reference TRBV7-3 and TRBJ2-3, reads GAGVSQTPSNKVTEKGKYVELRCDPISGHTALYWYRQSLGQGPEFLIYFQGTGAADDSGLPNDRFFAVRPEGSVSTLKIQRTERGDSAVYLCASSLGTGTSGGRTDTQYFGPGTRLTVL.

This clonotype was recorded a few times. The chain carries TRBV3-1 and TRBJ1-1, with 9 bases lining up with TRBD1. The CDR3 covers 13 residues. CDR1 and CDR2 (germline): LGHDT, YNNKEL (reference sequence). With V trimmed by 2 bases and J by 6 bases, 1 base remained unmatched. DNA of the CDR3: TGTGCCAGCAGCCAATGGGACAGGGCTGAAGCTTTCTTT. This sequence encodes CASSQWDRAEAFF.

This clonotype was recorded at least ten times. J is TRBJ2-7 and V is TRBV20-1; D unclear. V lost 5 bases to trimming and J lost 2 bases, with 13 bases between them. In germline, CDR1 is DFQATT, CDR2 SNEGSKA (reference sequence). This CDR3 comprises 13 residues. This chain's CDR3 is CSAGSPPAYEQYF. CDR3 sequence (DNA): TGCAGTGCTGGATCACCCCCGGCCTACGAGCAGTACTTC.

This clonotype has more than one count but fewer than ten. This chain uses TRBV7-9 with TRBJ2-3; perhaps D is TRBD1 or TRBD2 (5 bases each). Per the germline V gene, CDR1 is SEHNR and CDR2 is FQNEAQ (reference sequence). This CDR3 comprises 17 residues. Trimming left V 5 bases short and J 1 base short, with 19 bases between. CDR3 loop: CASSSPTGAGRTDTQYF. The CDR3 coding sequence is TGTGCCAGCAGCAGTCCAACCGGGGCCGGTCGCACAGATACGCAGTATTTT.

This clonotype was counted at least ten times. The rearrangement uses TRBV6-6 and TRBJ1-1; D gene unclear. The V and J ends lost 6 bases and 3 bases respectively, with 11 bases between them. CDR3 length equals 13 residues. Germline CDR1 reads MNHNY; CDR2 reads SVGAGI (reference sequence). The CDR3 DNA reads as TGTGCCAGCAGCTCGCGACCGGACACTGAAGCTTTCTTT. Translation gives CASSSRPDTEAFF.

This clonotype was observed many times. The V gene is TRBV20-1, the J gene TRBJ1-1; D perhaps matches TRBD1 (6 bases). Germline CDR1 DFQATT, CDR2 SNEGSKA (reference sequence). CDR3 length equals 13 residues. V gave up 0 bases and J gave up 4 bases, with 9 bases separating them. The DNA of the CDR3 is TGCAGTGCTAGAGATCCCAGGGGCACTGAAGCTTTCTTT. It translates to CSARDPRGTEAFF.

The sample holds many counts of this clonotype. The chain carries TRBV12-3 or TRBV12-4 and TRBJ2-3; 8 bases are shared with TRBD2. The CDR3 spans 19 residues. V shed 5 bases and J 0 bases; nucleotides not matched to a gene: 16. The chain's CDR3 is CASSPPVERGFTSTDTQYF. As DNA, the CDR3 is TGTGCCAGCAGTCCCCCGGTGGAGCGGGGGTTCACTAGCACAGATACGCAGTATTTT.

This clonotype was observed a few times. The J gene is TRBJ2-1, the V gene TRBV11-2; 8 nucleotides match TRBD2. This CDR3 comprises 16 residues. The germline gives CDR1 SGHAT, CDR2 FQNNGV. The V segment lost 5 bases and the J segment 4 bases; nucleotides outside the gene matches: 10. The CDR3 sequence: CASSPPLAGSYNEQFF. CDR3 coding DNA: TGTGCCAGCAGCCCCCCCCTAGCGGGTTCTTACAATGAGCAGTTCTTC. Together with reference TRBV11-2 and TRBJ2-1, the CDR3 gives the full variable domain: EAGVAQSPRYKIIEKRQSVAFWCNPISGHATLYWYQQILGQGPKLLIQFQNNGVVDDSQLPKDRFSAERLKGVDSTLKIQPAKLEDSAVYLCASSPPLAGSYNEQFFGPGTRLTVL.

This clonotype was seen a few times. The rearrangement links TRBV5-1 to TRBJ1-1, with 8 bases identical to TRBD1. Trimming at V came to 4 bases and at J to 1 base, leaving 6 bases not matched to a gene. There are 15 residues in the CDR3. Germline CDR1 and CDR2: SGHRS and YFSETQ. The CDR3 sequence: CASSPRTGTNTEAFF. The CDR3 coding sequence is TGCGCCAGCAGCCCCCGGACAGGGACGAACACTGAAGCTTTCTTT.

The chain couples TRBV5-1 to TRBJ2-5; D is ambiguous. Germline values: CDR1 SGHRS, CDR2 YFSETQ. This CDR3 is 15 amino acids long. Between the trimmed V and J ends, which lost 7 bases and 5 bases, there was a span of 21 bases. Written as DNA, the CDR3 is TGCGCCAGCGAACAAGGTACGACTTCAATGGAGACCCAGTACTTC. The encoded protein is CASEQGTTSMETQYF.

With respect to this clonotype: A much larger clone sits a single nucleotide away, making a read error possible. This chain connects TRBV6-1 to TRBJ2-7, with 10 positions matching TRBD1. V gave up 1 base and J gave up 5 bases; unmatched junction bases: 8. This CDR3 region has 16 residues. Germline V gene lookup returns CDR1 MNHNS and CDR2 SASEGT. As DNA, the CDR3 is TGTGCCAGCAGTGAAGATACAGAGACAGGGGGCCACGAGCAGTACTTC. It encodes CASSEDTETGGHEQYF.

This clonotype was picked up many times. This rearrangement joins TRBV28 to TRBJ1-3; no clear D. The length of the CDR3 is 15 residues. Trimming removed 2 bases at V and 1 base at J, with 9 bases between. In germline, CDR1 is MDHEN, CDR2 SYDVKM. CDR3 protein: CASSLVGISGNTIYF. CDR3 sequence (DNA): TGTGCCAGCAGTTTAGTAGGCATATCTGGAAACACCATATATTTT.

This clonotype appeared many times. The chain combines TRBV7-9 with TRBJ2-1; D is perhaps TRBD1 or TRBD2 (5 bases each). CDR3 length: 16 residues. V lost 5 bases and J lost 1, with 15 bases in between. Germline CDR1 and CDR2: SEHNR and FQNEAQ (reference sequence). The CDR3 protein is CASSPRVGPSYNEQFF. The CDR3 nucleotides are TGTGCCAGCAGCCCGAGGGTGGGGCCGTCCTACAATGAGCAGTTCTTC.

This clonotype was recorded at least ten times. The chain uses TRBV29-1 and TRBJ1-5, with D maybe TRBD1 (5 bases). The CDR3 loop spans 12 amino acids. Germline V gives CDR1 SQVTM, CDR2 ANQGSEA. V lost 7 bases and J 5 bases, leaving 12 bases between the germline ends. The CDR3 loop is CSAQDGDQPQHF. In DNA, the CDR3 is TGCAGCGCACAGGACGGGGATCAGCCCCAGCATTTT.

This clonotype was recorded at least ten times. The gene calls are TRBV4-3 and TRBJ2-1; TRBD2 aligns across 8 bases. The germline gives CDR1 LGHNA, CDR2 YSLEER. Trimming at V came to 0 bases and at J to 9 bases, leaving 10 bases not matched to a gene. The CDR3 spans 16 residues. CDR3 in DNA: TGCGCCAGCAGCCAAGACAGTACGGGGGGGCCGGGTGAGCAGTTCTTC. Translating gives CASSQDSTGGPGEQFF.

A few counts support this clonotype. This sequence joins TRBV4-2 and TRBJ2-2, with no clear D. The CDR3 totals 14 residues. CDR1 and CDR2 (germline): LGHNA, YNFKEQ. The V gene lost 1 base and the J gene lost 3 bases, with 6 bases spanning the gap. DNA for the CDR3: TGTGCCAGCAGCCAAGGACCGGACACCGGGGAGCTGTTTTTT. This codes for CASSQGPDTGELFF.